One sample yielded the 12 T cell receptor beta chains listed below, sequenced in a study of shared clonotypes between healthy human individuals. Profiling relied on immunoSEQ multiplex PCR, and the TCRdb table lists in-frame clones only, not all of them. The sample consists of 1 million to 1.2 million clones, roughly 77% of them appearing once. The specimen sequenced was memory CD4+ T cells from PBMCs. Subset described: CD45RA-negative fraction. All receptors come from a man aged 18 to 29 in good health. Some clones in this sample may be carry-over from other donors' samples.

The chain recombines TRBV4-3 with TRBJ1-1; no clear D gene. The length of the CDR3 is 18 residues. In germline, CDR1 is LGHNA, CDR2 YSLEER. The germline V and J ends were trimmed by 0 bases and 3 bases, with 20 bases remaining between them. CDR3 in DNA: TGCGCCAGCAGCCAAGATAGAAGCGCTTCAGTTAAGGACACTGAAGCTTTCTTT. This codes for CASSQDRSASVKDTEAFF.

The rearrangement joins TRBV5-1 to TRBJ2-5, with 10 bases aligning to TRBD1. The CDR3 runs 14 residues. The V and J ends lost 4 bases and 5 bases, in that order; junction bases with no gene match: 5. CDR1 and CDR2 (germline): SGHRS, YFSETQ. CDR3 loop: CASSPATGGETQYF. CDR3 bases: TGCGCCAGCAGCCCGGCGACAGGGGGCGAGACCCAGTACTTC.

CDR3 DNA: TGTGCCTGGAGTGGACTAGCGGTACAAGAGCAGTTCTTC. Translation gives CAWSGLAVQEQFF. The chain couples TRBV30 to TRBJ2-1; 9 bases fit TRBD2. Germline CDR1 and CDR2: GTSNPN and SVGIG (reference sequence). Unmatched junction bases numbered 5, after V lost 1 base and J lost 10 bases. CDR3 length: 13 amino acids.

The rearrangement joins TRBV5-4 to TRBJ2-3, with 9 bases matching TRBD2. The CDR3 totals 16 residues. Germline CDR1 is SGHNT and CDR2 is YYREEE (reference sequence). The V and J ends lost 3 bases and 2 bases, in that order; junction bases with no gene match: 7. As DNA, the CDR3 is TGTGCCAGCAGCTCCCGGACTAGCGCGACCACAGATACGCAGTATTTT. Translated, it gives CASSSRTSATTDTQYF.

This clone was counted once. The chain combines TRBV5-6 with TRBJ1-1; D possibly corresponds to TRBD1 (5 bases). The CDR3 runs 14 residues. Germline values: CDR1 SGHDT, CDR2 YYEEEE. V was clipped by 4 bases and J by 4 bases, with 14 bases between them. The CDR3 sequence: CASSRGPERTEAFF. DNA of the CDR3: TGTGCCAGCAGCCGGGGCCCGGAGCGCACTGAAGCTTTCTTT.

This clone was seen a few times. The V call is TRBV28, the J call TRBJ1-2; D unresolved. The CDR3 contains 14 residues. Germline CDR1 MDHEN, CDR2 SYDVKM. V was cut by 7 bases and J by 4 bases, with 16 bases left in between. The CDR3 loop is CASNQLELLYGYTF. The DNA of the CDR3 is TGTGCCAGCAACCAATTAGAACTTCTCTATGGCTACACCTTC.

V usage is TRBV30 and J usage is TRBJ1-2; unclear D gene. Germline V gene sequence: CDR1 GTSNPN, CDR2 SVGIG (reference sequence). The CDR3 contains 12 residues. V gave up 1 base and J gave up 3 bases, with 6 bases separating them. The CDR3: CAWSGGYYGYTF. CDR3 DNA sequence: TGTGCCTGGAGTGGCGGCTACTATGGCTACACCTTC.

The CDR3 nucleotides are TGTGCCAGCAGTCTCGGCACACAGGGCAATCAGCCCCAGCATTTT. It specifies CASSLGTQGNQPQHF. The chain couples TRBV7-9 to TRBJ1-5, with a weak D call TRBD1 (5 bases). Germline CDR1 and CDR2: SEHNR and FQNEAQ (reference sequence). V gave up 6 bases and J gave up 2 bases, with 14 bases separating them. The CDR3 is 15 residues long.

There are a few counts of this clone. The rearrangement joins TRBV15 to TRBJ1-5, with TRBD1 matching 10 bases. With V trimmed by 0 bases and J by 6 bases, 14 bases remained unmatched. Per the germline V gene, CDR1 is LNHNV and CDR2 is YYDKDF (reference sequence). This CDR3 has 19 amino acids. The CDR3 region has the DNA TGTGCCACCAGCAGAGACATTCCGCAACGGACAGGGGGGGTTCAGCCCCAGCATTTT. It translates to CATSRDIPQRTGGVQPQHF. Looking up the rest from reference TRBV15 and TRBJ1-5 gives the full variable domain: DAMVIQNPRYQVTQFGKPVTLSCSQTLNHNVMYWYQQKSSQAPKLLFHYYDKDFNNEADTPDNFQSRRPNTSFCFLDIRSPGLGDTAMYLCATSRDIPQRTGGVQPQHFGDGTRLSIL.

The chain is built from TRBV9 and TRBJ2-7; possibly TRBD1 or TRBD2 for D (5 bases each). There are 14 residues in the CDR3. The ends were cut back, 4 bases at V and 4 bases at J, with 15 bases in the middle. Germline CDR1 reads SGDLS; CDR2 reads YYNGEE. The chain's CDR3 is CASSTGLSRYEQYF. The CDR3 DNA is TGTGCCAGCAGCACAGGACTGAGCCGGTACGAGCAGTACTTC.

The chain uses TRBV7-8 and TRBJ2-7; perhaps TRBD1 as D (5 bases). Germline-derived CDR1 and CDR2 are SGHVS and FQNEAQ. The V end was cut by 7 bases, the J end by 6 bases, with 19 bases between. The CDR3 totals 14 residues. The CDR3 region is CASTQNTDSGEQYF. CDR3 sequence (DNA): TGTGCCAGCACCCAAAACACCGACAGTGGCGAGCAGTACTTC.

V usage is TRBV29-1 and J usage is TRBJ2-3; 9 bases align to TRBD2. The germline V gene encodes CDR1 SQVTM and CDR2 ANQGSEA. V dropped 7 bases and J dropped 2; count of bases not matched to a gene: 4. CDR3 size: 13 residues. The CDR3 sequence: CSETSGSTDTQYF. The CDR3 nucleotides are TGCAGCGAGACTAGCGGATCCACAGATACGCAGTATTTT.